This TCR beta chain was sequenced for a study of control samples from healthy donors and cancer patients. Some clones are missing from TCRdb's copy, which holds only in-frame ones; the method was immunoSEQ multiplex PCR. The profile shows approximately 170,000 clones, around 91% of them singletons. CDR1 and CDR2 from the germline V gene are SGHKS and YYEKEE (reference sequence). The CDR3 contains 14 residues. With V trimmed by 1 base and J by 3 bases, 4 bases remained unmatched. Sequences were obtained from blood. The chain combines TRBV5-5 with TRBJ2-7; 7 positions agree with TRBD1. The TCR sequence derives from a woman in her 30s in good health. CDR3 bases: TGTGCCAGCAGCTTGACCGGGACAGTCTACGAGCAGTACTTC. Translation: CASSLTGTVYEQYF. The whole variable domain, filled in from reference TRBV5-5 and TRBJ2-7, reads DAGVTQSPTHLIKTRGQQVTLRCSPISGHKSVSWYQQVLGQGPQFIFQYYEKEERGRGNFPDRFSARQFPNYSSELNVNALLLGDSALYLCASSLTGTVYEQYFGPGTRLTVT.